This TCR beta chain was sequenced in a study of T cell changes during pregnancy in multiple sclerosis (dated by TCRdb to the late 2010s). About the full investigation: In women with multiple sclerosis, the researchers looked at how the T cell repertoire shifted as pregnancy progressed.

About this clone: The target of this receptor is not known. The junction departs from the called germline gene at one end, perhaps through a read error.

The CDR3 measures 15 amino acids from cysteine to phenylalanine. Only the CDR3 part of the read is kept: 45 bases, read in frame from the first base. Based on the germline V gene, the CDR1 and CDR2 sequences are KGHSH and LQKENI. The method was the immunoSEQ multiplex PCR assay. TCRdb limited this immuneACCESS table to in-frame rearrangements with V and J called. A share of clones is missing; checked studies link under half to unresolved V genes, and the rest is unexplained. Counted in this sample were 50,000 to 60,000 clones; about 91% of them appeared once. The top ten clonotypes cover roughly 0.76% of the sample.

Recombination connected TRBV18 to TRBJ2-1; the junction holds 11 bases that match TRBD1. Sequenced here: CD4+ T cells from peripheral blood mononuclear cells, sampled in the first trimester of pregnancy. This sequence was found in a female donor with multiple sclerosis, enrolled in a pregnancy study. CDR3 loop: CASSPVGTGGGACIF. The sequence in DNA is TGTGCCAGCTCACCTGTTGGGACAGGGGGTGGAGCGTGCATCTTC. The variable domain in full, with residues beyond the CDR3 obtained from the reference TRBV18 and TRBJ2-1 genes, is NAGVMQNPRHLVRRRGQEARLRCSPMKGHSHVYWYRQLPEEGLKFMVYLQKENIIDESGMPKERFSAEFPKEGPSILRIQQVVRGDSAAYFCASSPVGTGGGACIFGPGTRLTVL.